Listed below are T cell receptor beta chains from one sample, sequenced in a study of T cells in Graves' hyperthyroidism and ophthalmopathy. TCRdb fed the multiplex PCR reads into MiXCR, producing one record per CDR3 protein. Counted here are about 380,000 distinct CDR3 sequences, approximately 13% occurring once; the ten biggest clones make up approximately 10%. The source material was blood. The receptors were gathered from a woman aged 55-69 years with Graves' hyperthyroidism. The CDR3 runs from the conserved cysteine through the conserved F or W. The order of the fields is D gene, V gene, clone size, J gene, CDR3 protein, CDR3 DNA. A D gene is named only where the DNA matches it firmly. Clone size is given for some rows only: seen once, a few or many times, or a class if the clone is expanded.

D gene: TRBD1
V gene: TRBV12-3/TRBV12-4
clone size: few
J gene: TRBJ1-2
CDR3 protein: CASSGTGEIYGYTF
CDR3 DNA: TGTGCCAGCAGCGGGACAGGGGAGATCTATGGCTACACCTTC

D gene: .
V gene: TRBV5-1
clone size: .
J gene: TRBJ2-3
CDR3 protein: CASSLAGATTDTQYF
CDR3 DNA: TGCGCCAGCAGCTTGGCCGGAGCCACCACAGATACGCAGTATTTT

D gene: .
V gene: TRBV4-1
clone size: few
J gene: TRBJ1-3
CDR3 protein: CASSQDGRTALSGNTIYF
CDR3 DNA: TGCGCCAGCAGCCAAGATGGTAGGACAGCGCTCTCTGGAAACACCATATATTTT

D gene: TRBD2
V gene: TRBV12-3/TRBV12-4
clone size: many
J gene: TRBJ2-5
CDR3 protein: CASRASGRAEGETQYF
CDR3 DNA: TGTGCCAGCAGAGCTAGCGGGAGGGCAGAAGGAGAGACCCAGTACTTC

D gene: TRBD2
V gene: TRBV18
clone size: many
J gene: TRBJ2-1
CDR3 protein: CASSPRAGGGPYNEQFF
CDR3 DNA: TGTGCCAGCTCACCGCGAGCGGGAGGTGGACCCTACAATGAGCAGTTCTTC

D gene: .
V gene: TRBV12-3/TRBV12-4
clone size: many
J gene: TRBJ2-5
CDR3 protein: CATSSNQETQYF
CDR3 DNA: TGTGCCACCTCTTCCAATCAAGAGACCCAGTACTTC

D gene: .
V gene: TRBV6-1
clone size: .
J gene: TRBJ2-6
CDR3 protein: CASLHSGANVLTF
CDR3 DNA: TGTGCCAGCCTTCACTCTGGGGCCAACGTCCTGACTTTC

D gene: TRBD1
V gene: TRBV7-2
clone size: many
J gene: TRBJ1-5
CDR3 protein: CASSLGTGSSNQPQHF
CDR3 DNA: TGTGCCAGCAGCTTGGGGACAGGATCTAGCAATCAGCCCCAGCATTTT

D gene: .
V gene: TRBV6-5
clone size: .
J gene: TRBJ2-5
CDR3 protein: CASSYSTGRETQYF
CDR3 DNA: TGTGCCAGCAGTTACTCTACTGGCAGAGAGACCCAGTACTTC

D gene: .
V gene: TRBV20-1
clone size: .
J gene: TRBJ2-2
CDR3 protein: CSARGGVSGELFF
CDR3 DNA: TGCAGTGCCAGGGGAGGGGTTAGCGGGGAGCTGTTTTTT

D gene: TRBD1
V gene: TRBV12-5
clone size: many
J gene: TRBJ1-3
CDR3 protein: CASGTGTGNVAGNTIYF
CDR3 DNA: TGTGCTAGTGGTACCGGGACAGGGAACGTTGCTGGAAACACCATATATTTT

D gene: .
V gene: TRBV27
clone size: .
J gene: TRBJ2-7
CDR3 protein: CASSLSGRDHEQYF
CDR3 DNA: TGTGCCAGCAGTTTATCGGGCAGGGACCACGAGCAGTACTTC

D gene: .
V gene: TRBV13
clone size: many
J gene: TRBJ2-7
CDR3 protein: CASRDGRGIAEQYF
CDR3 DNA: TGTGCCAGCAGAGACGGTCGGGGTATTGCCGAGCAGTACTTC

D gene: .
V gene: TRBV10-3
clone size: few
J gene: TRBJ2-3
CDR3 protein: CAISEHTDTQYF
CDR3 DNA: TGTGCCATCAGTGAGCACACAGATACGCAGTATTTT

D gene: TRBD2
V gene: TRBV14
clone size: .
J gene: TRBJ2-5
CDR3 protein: CASSTTSGSYQETQYF
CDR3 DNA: TGTGCCAGCAGCACGACTAGCGGGAGTTACCAAGAGACCCAGTACTTC

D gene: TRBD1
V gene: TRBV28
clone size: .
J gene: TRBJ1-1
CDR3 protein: CASRTDRDTEAFF
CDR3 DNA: TGTGCCAGCAGAACAGACAGGGACACTGAAGCTTTCTTT

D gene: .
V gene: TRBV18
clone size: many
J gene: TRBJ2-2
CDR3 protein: CASSRTENTGELFF
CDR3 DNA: TGTGCCAGCTCCAGGACTGAGAACACCGGGGAGCTGTTTTTT

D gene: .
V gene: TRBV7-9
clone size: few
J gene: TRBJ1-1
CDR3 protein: CASGFRAPNTEAFF
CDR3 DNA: TGTGCCAGCGGCTTTAGGGCCCCTAACACTGAAGCTTTCTTT